One sample yielded the 32 T cell receptor beta chains listed below, sequenced in a study of T cell responses to AZD1222 COVID-19 vaccine. Method: immunoSEQ multiplex PCR; TCRdb's copy keeps in-frame clones and lacks some. The sample yields around 200,000 clones, under 95% seen once. The sequencing here drew on peripheral blood, taken 28 days after the second AZD1222 dose. All receptors come from an adult who received the AZD1222 COVID-19 vaccine.

The V and J genes are TRBV6-5 and TRBJ1-1, with TRBD1 as a possible D gene (5 bases). The germline CDR1 and CDR2 sequences are MNHEY and SVGAGI. The CDR3 has 15 amino acids. The ends were cut back, 6 bases at V and 2 bases at J, with 16 bases in the middle. The CDR3 sequence: CASSPVRVANTEAFF. In DNA, the CDR3 is TGTGCCAGCAGCCCAGTCAGGGTGGCAAACACTGAAGCTTTCTTT.

CDR3 DNA: TGTGCCAGTAGCCCCGGTGGTCTAGAAGAGACCCAGTACTTC. Encoded protein: CASSPGGLEETQYF. The J gene is TRBJ2-5, the V gene TRBV19; D not resolved. Trimming took 6 bases from V and 3 from J, leaving 14 bases between them. Germline loops: CDR1 LNHDA, CDR2 SQIVND (reference sequence). CDR3 size: 14 residues.

V and J are TRBV12-3 or TRBV12-4 and TRBJ1-4; no firm D call. With 0 bases removed from V and 8 bases from J, the gap between germline ends came to 7 bases. The CDR3 is 13 residues long. The CDR3 spells CASSLALREKLFF. The CDR3 region has the DNA TGTGCCAGCAGTTTAGCGCTGAGAGAAAAACTGTTTTTT.

The chain couples TRBV18 to TRBJ1-4; no firm D call. Trimming stripped 6 bases from V and 0 bases from J, with 5 bases between. The CDR3 has 13 amino acids. CDR1 and CDR2 from the germline V gene are KGHSH and LQKENI. The CDR3 DNA is TGTGCCAGCTCGAGTGCAACTAATGAAAAACTGTTTTTT. Its protein product is CASSSATNEKLFF.

The chain recombines TRBV7-8 with TRBJ1-2, with D maybe TRBD1 (6 bases). The V and J ends lost 0 bases and 8 bases respectively, with 19 bases between them. The CDR3 loop spans 16 amino acids. Germline CDR1 is SGHVS and CDR2 is FQNEAQ. The CDR3 sequence is CASSLAHRDVTIGYTF. The CDR3 region has the DNA TGTGCCAGCAGCTTAGCACACAGGGACGTGACTATCGGCTACACCTTC.

The rearrangement uses TRBV6-4 and TRBJ2-1, with D unclear. The CDR3 runs 13 residues. Trimming pared 5 bases from V and 3 bases from J, leaving 8 bases between. CDR1 MRHNA and CDR2 SNTAGT come from the germline V gene. CDR3 DNA: TGTGCCAGCAGTAGTGGGTTCTACAATGAGCAGTTCTTC. Translating gives CASSSGFYNEQFF.

This sequence joins TRBV27 and TRBJ1-1; D is possibly TRBD1 (5 bases). Germline CDR1 and CDR2: MNHEY and SMNVEV (reference sequence). The CDR3 is 18 residues long. The germline V and J ends were trimmed by 3 bases and 0 bases, with 20 bases remaining between them. The CDR3 DNA is TGTGCCAGCAGTTTGTACGGGGGGATAATAAGTATGAACACTGAAGCTTTCTTT. This sequence encodes CASSLYGGIISMNTEAFF.

The chain joins TRBV27 to TRBJ2-7; D possibly corresponds to TRBD2 (6 bases). The V end was cut by 3 bases, the J end by 2 bases, with 11 bases between. The V gene's germline CDR1 is MNHEY and CDR2 SMNVEV (reference sequence). CDR3 size: 14 residues. The DNA for the CDR3 is TGTGCCAGCAGTTTCCGGGGGACGGCCTACGAGCAGTACTTC. Protein: CASSFRGTAYEQYF.

The J gene is TRBJ2-5, the V gene TRBV11-2; D ambiguous. The CDR3 runs to 12 residues. Germline values: CDR1 SGHAT, CDR2 FQNNGV. With 4 bases removed from V and 3 bases from J, the gap between germline ends came to 6 bases. CDR3 bases: TGTGCCAGCAGCTGGGTAGAAGAGACCCAGTACTTC. It encodes CASSWVEETQYF.

This sequence joins TRBV6-5 and TRBJ1-5; 10 bases align to TRBD1. Looked up from germline, CDR1 is MNHEY and CDR2 is SVGAGI. The CDR3 is 14 residues long. V lost 6 bases, J lost 6 bases, and 5 bases stayed unmatched. CDR3 sequence reads: CASRGTGAGQPQHF. The CDR3 nucleotides read TGTGCCAGCAGAGGGACAGGGGCTGGTCAGCCCCAGCATTTT.

This chain joins TRBV4-3 and TRBJ2-1; 8 bases agree with TRBD1. This CDR3 has 15 amino acids. Germline values: CDR1 LGHNA, CDR2 YSLEER. With V trimmed by 2 bases and J by 6 bases, 6 bases remained unmatched. The CDR3 DNA reads as TGCGCCAGCAGCCAACAGGGGGCGAGGGGCAATGAGCAGTTCTTC. It yields the protein CASSQQGARGNEQFF.

The CDR3 loop is CASSERAGSDEKLFF. The CDR3 nucleotides are TGTGCCAGCAGTGAAAGGGCAGGGAGTGATGAAAAACTGTTTTTT. V and J are TRBV6-4 and TRBJ1-4; D might be TRBD1 (5 bases). Germline loops: CDR1 MRHNA, CDR2 SNTAGT. CDR3 length: 15 residues. V shed 3 bases and J shed 6 bases, with 14 bases lying between them.

The V call is TRBV6-5, the J call TRBJ2-6; 7 bases agree with TRBD2. The V segment lost 2 bases and the J segment 0 bases; nucleotides outside the gene matches: 1. CDR1 is MNHEY and CDR2 is SVGAGI in the germline V gene. This CDR3 comprises 16 residues. This CDR3 reads CASSYGGGSGANVLTF. The CDR3 DNA is TGTGCCAGCAGTTACGGGGGGGGCTCTGGGGCCAACGTCCTGACTTTC.

This chain links TRBV18 with TRBJ1-5, with 10 positions matching TRBD1. With 4 bases clipped from V and 3 bases from J, the junction kept 6 bases outside the gene matches. CDR3 length equals 16 residues. Germline V lookup: CDR1 KGHSH, CDR2 LQKENI. CDR3 loop: CASSQGQGLLNQPQHF. Written as DNA, the CDR3 is TGTGCCAGCTCACAGGGACAGGGGTTACTCAATCAGCCCCAGCATTTT.

This chain uses TRBV4-1 with TRBJ1-2, with unresolved D. The V end was cut by 0 bases, the J end by 2 bases, with 7 bases between. This CDR3 has 14 residues. Germline loops: CDR1 MGHRA, CDR2 YSYEKL. CDR3 coding DNA: TGCGCCAGCAGCCAAGAGGGTGGGAACTATGGCTACACCTTC. Its translation: CASSQEGGNYGYTF.

This clone was observed once. The J gene is TRBJ1-5, the V gene TRBV7-8; 9 positions agree with TRBD1. The CDR3 has 15 residues. J lost 4 bases, V lost 5 bases, and 6 bases had no gene match. The germline gives CDR1 SGHVS, CDR2 FQNEAQ. CDR3 bases: TGTGCCAGCAGCCTCGGGACAGGGAGAAATCAGCCCCAGCATTTT. Encoded protein: CASSLGTGRNQPQHF.

This chain uses TRBV2 with TRBJ2-2; 8 bases are a match to TRBD2. Trimming cost V 6 bases and J 6 bases; bases outside gene matches: 3. The germline CDR1 and CDR2 sequences are SNHLY and FYNNEI. CDR3 length: 13 residues. CDR3 protein: CASSASGSGELFF. CDR3 in DNA: TGTGCCAGCAGCGCTAGCGGGTCCGGGGAGCTGTTTTTT.

V and J are TRBV7-7 and TRBJ2-3; no clear D gene. V lost 0 bases and J 4 bases, leaving 17 bases between the germline ends. CDR3 length: 17 amino acids. Germline loops: CDR1 SSHAT, CDR2 FNYEAQ (reference sequence). This chain's CDR3 is CASSLASGRGTPDTQYF. CDR3 coding DNA: TGTGCCAGCAGCTTAGCGTCTGGCAGAGGAACTCCAGATACGCAGTATTTT.

The genes are TRBV5-8 and TRBJ1-1; 8 bases agree with TRBD1. In germline, CDR1 is SGHTS, CDR2 YDEGEE. V shed 10 bases and J 3 bases; nucleotides not matched to a gene: 8. The CDR3 runs to 13 residues. The CDR3 protein is CAGFQGADTEAFF. The CDR3, as DNA: TGTGCCGGGTTCCAGGGGGCGGACACTGAAGCTTTCTTT.

The V call is TRBV29-1, the J call TRBJ1-4; tentatively, D is TRBD1 (6 bases). The V and J ends lost 4 bases and 7 bases respectively, with 19 bases between them. This CDR3 has 15 amino acids. Germline CDR1 is SQVTM and CDR2 is ANQGSEA. CDR3 coding DNA: TGCAGCGTTGGCGCGATAGGGGGTACTGGTGAAAAACTGTTTTTT. Translation gives CSVGAIGGTGEKLFF.

The gene calls are TRBV28 and TRBJ1-1, with 9 positions matching TRBD1. The CDR3 sequence is 13 residues long. J gave up 7 bases and V 6 bases, and 6 bases lay outside the gene matches. Germline assignment: CDR1 MDHEN and CDR2 SYDVKM. The CDR3 loop is CASSRDRVFEAFF. CDR3 in DNA: TGTGCCAGCAGCCGGGACAGGGTTTTTGAAGCTTTCTTT.

The chain employs TRBV24-1 and TRBJ1-1; no reliable D call. The CDR3 is made up of 12 amino acids. Deletions cut 9 bases from V and 0 bases from J, with 7 bases between. Germline V gene data show CDR1 as KGHDR and CDR2 as SFDVKD. CDR3: CATCGVNTEAFF. CDR3 nucleotides: TGTGCCACCTGCGGGGTGAACACTGAAGCTTTCTTT.

The chain uses TRBV7-2 and TRBJ2-7, with D uncertain. Trimming cost V 3 bases and J 0 bases, with 21 bases left between them. The CDR3 loop spans 18 amino acids. Germline CDR1 and CDR2: SGHTA and FQGNSA. The CDR3 sequence: CASSFSEFARQFSYEQYF. The CDR3 DNA is TGTGCCAGCAGCTTCTCAGAGTTTGCCAGGCAATTCTCCTACGAGCAGTACTTC.

This sequence joins TRBV28 and TRBJ1-3; the match to TRBD1 covers 10 bases. Trimming cost V 5 bases and J 3 bases; bases outside gene matches: 13. Germline values: CDR1 MDHEN, CDR2 SYDVKM. The CDR3 sequence is 18 residues long. The CDR3, as DNA: TGTGCCAGCAGTGCTCCGAGGGACAGGGGTCACTTTGGAAACACCATATATTTT. Its protein product is CASSAPRDRGHFGNTIYF. The whole variable domain, filled in from reference TRBV28 and TRBJ1-3, reads DVKVTQSSRYLVKRTGEKVFLECVQDMDHENMFWYRQDPGLGLRLIYFSYDVKMKEKGDIPEGYSVSREKKERFSLILESASTNQTSMYLCASSAPRDRGHFGNTIYFGEGSWLTVV.

J is TRBJ1-5 and V is TRBV5-6; possible D gene TRBD1, 5 bases. The CDR3 length is 13 residues. CDR1 and CDR2 from the germline V gene are SGHDT and YYEEEE. The V and J ends lost 5 bases and 7 bases respectively, with 13 bases between them. For the CDR3, the DNA is TGTGCCAGCAGTTCGGGGGTTCTGCAGCCCCAGCATTTT. It specifies CASSSGVLQPQHF.

The sample holds one count of this clone. The chain couples TRBV19 to TRBJ1-5; D is perhaps TRBD1 (6 bases). The V gene lost 2 bases and the J gene lost 0 bases, with 20 bases spanning the gap. This CDR3 spans 19 amino acids. Germline V lookup: CDR1 LNHDA, CDR2 SQIVND (reference sequence). The CDR3 loop is CASSIRAGQTSISNQPQHF. The DNA of the CDR3 is TGTGCCAGTAGTATACGAGCTGGACAGACCAGTATTAGCAATCAGCCCCAGCATTTT.

The genes are TRBV2 and TRBJ1-2; weak D call: TRBD1 (6 bases). V was pared by 1 base and J by 4 bases, with 10 bases between. The CDR3 consists of 14 residues. Looked up from germline, CDR1 is SNHLY and CDR2 is FYNNEI. CDR3 protein: CASSEVEGGYGYTF. In nucleotides, the CDR3 is TGTGCCAGCAGTGAAGTTGAGGGGGGCTATGGCTACACCTTC.

This chain connects TRBV2 to TRBJ2-5; D uncertain. The CDR3 length is 11 residues. Trimming removed 4 bases from V and 5 bases from J, with 5 bases in between. Germline CDR1 is SNHLY and CDR2 is FYNNEI. DNA for the CDR3: TGTGCCAGCAGTGGGGCGGAGACCCAGTACTTC. This gives the protein CASSGAETQYF.

Concerning this clone: The identical CDR3 is also encoded by other nucleotide sequences in the sample. The chain uses TRBV12-5 and TRBJ2-6; D might be TRBD2 (5 bases). Germline V gives CDR1 LGHNT, CDR2 FRNRAP. Between the trimmed V and J ends, which lost 5 bases and 0 bases, there was a span of 8 bases. The CDR3 runs 15 residues. The DNA for the CDR3 is TGTGCTAGTGGTCTAGGGAGCTCTGGGGCCAACGTCCTGACTTTC. Translated, it gives CASGLGSSGANVLTF.

Note on this clone: This sample also contains other DNA sequences that code for the same CDR3. V usage is TRBV27 and J usage is TRBJ1-6; D is uncertain. Germline assignment: CDR1 MNHEY and CDR2 SMNVEV (reference sequence). This CDR3 region has 12 residues. V was clipped by 3 bases and J by 9 bases, with 6 bases between them. This chain's CDR3 is CASSFLGSPLHF. CDR3 bases: TGTGCCAGCAGTTTTTTGGGTTCACCCCTCCACTTT.

CDR3 coding DNA: TGCAGCGTTGGAGGGGGGAGCAATCAGCCCCAGCATTTT. Residues: CSVGGGSNQPQHF. V and J are TRBV29-1 and TRBJ1-5; tentatively, D is TRBD1 (6 bases). Trimming took off 4 bases at V and 1 base at J, with 8 bases between the two ends. CDR1 is SQVTM, CDR2 ANQGSEA, per germline. There are 13 residues in the CDR3.

The rearrangement joins TRBV6-2 or TRBV6-3 to TRBJ1-2; 8 bases are a match to TRBD1. Germline CDR1 MNHEY, CDR2 SVGEGT. The CDR3 sequence is 14 residues long. With 5 bases clipped from V and 7 bases from J, the junction kept 9 bases outside the gene matches. In DNA form, the CDR3 reads TGTGCCAGCAGTCCAACAGGGGGACTATTTGGCTACACCTTC. Its protein product is CASSPTGGLFGYTF.